This T cell receptor beta chain derives from a study of blood T cell repertoires in COVID-19. Per germline, CDR1 SGHAT and CDR2 FQDESV (reference sequence). Germline trimming cut 4 bases from V and 2 bases from J; bases unmatched to any gene: 9. The CDR3 sequence is 16 residues long. The assay was immunoSEQ multiplex PCR, and TCRdb's table has in-frame clones only and misses some. The sample lists 80,000 or so clones; approximately 80% were seen once. Sequenced material: peripheral blood. The sequence derives from a woman in her sixties or seventies with acute or convalescent COVID-19. This rearrangement joins TRBV11-1 to TRBJ2-7, with 9 bases lining up with TRBD2. CDR3 DNA sequence: TGTGCCAGCAGCTCTCCGGCGGGGGGGCCGCCCTACGAGCAGTACTTC. Protein product: CASSSPAGGPPYEQYF.